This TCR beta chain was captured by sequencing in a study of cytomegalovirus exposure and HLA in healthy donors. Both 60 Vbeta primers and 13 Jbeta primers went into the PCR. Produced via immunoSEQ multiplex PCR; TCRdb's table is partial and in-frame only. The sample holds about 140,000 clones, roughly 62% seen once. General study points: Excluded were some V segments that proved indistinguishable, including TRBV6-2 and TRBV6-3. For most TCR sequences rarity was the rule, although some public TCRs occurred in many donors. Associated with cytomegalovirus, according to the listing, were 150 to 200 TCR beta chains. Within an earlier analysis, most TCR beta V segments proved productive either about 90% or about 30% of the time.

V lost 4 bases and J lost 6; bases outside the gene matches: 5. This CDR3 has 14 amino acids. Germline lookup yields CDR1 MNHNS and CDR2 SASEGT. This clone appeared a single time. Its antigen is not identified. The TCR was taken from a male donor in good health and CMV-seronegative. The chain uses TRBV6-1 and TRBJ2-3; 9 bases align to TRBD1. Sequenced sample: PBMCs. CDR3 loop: CASSVDRGSDTQYF. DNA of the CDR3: TGTGCCAGCAGTGTTGACAGGGGGTCCGATACGCAGTATTTT.